This T cell receptor (beta chain) was obtained from a study of blood T cells in healthy people across ages. Whenever a sample was processed, at least 7 million PBMCs were isolated. PCR was performed a second time for about 6 to 11 cycles using a sample-barcoded 5' primer and a J-beta primer mix. TCRdb called the 5' RACE reads again in MiXCR, with one record for every CDR3 protein. The sample includes about 670,000 distinct CDR3 sequences, under 65% of them seen just once. The CDR3 has 15 residues. From germline, CDR1 is SGHTA and CDR2 FQGNSA. The V end lost 1 base, the J end lost 2 bases, and 11 bases lay between the germline ends. Study observations and caveats: TCR beta diversity was tightly associated with the proportion of naive T cells. Significant beta diversity loss was already apparent by age around 40, declining roughly linearly. Diversity was higher, and naive CD4+ cells more numerous, in long-lived donors than in aged donors.

The sample holds many counts of this clonotype. Its antigen remains unknown. The TCR comes from a woman at least 80 years old in good health. The genes are TRBV7-2 and TRBJ2-5; a weak D match, TRBD2 (6 bases). The specimen was blood. For the CDR3, the DNA is TGTGCCAGCAGCTTAGGTGCGGACTATCAAGAGACCCAGTACTTC. This translates into CASSLGADYQETQYF.